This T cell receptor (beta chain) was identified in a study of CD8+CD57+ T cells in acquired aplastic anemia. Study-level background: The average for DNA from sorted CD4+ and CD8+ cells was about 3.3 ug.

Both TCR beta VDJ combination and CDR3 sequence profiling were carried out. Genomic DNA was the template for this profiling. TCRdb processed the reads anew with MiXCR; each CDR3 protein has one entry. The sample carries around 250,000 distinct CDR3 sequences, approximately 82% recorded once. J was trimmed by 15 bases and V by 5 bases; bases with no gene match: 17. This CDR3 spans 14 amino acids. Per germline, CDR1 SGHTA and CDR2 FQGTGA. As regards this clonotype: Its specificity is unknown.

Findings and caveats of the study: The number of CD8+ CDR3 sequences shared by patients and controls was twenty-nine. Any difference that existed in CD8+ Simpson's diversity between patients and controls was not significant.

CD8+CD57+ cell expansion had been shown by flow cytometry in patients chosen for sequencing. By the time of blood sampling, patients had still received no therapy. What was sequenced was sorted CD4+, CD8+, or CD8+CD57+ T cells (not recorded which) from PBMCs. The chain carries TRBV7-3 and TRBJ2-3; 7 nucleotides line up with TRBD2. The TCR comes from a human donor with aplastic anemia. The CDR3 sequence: CASSPAGSRDEHYF. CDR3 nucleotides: TGTGCCAGCAGCCCAGCGGGAAGTCGGGATGAGCACTATTTT.